These T cell receptor beta chains were read from a single sample in a study of CD8 T cells in ankylosing spondylitis. TCRdb redid the calling of the 5' RACE reads with MiXCR, one entry per CDR3 protein. The table lists a few hundred thousand distinct CDR3 sequences, 7.5% to 9% of them singletons, with about 14% in the top ten. The sample consisted of blood, either unsorted or a sorted T cell fraction (not recorded which). The receptors were sampled from a male donor with ankylosing spondylitis. Each CDR3 is given with its conserved first and last residue. A D gene is named only where the DNA matches it firmly. Part of the rows lack a size; the others show once, few, many or a class for expanded clones.

TRBJ1-2,.,.,TRBV3-1,TGTGCCAGCAGCCAAGGTCGGGCGAACTATGGCTACACCTTC,CASSQGRANYGYTF
TRBJ2-1,.,.,TRBV20-1,TGCAGTGCTAGAGTCGGAAGGGGCTACAATGAGCAGTTCTTC,CSARVGRGYNEQFF
TRBJ2-1,few,TRBD2,TRBV28,TGTGCCAGCAGTTTCCCCCAGCGGGAGTACAATGAGCAGTTCTTC,CASSFPQREYNEQFF
TRBJ1-2,.,TRBD1,TRBV14,TGTGCCAGCAGCCAAGGAGGACAGGGGTTTGGCTACACCTTC,CASSQGGQGFGYTF
TRBJ2-2,few,.,TRBV5-1,TGCGCCAGCAGCTTGATAGGATCGGGCGGGGAGCTGTTTTTT,CASSLIGSGGELFF
TRBJ2-1,few,TRBD2,TRBV10-3,TGTGCCATCGAGGCGGGACTAGCGGGAGGTGAGCAGTTCTTC,CAIEAGLAGGEQFF
TRBJ2-5,many,.,TRBV7-6,TGTGCCAGCAATAAGGGTAGTTCAGAGACCCAGTACTTC,CASNKGSSETQYF
TRBJ2-7,few,.,TRBV20-1,TGCAGTGCTAGAGCGGTGGAGGCGCGGACCCTCTACGAGCAGTACTTC,CSARAVEARTLYEQYF
TRBJ2-1,few,.,TRBV9,TGTGCCAGCAGCGTTCTGGGGCGCGAGTACAATGAGCAGTTCTTC,CASSVLGREYNEQFF
TRBJ2-2,.,TRBD2,TRBV4-1,TGCGCCAGCAGCCAAGAGGGGGGGTATGGCGGCACCGGGGAGCTGTTTTTT,CASSQEGGYGGTGELFF
TRBJ2-1,.,TRBD2,TRBV27,TGTGCCAGCAGTAGGAGGACTAGCGGGATGGTATACAATGAGCAGTTCTTC,CASSRRTSGMVYNEQFF
TRBJ2-7,once,.,TRBV20-1,TGCAGTGCTAGGCGGCAGGGAATGGGGCAGTACTTC,CSARRQGMGQYF
TRBJ2-7,few,TRBD1,TRBV3-1,TGTGCCAGCAGTTCAAGGACAGGGGGCGACGAGCAGTACTTC,CASSSRTGGDEQYF
TRBJ2-3,.,.,TRBV27,TGTGCCAGCAGTTTATACCCTAGCACAGATACGCAGTATTTT,CASSLYPSTDTQYF
TRBJ1-1,.,.,TRBV7-2,TGTGCCAGCAGCCTCCAATCCAGGGTGTATACTGAAGCTTTCTTT,CASSLQSRVYTEAFF
TRBJ2-1,few,.,TRBV12-3/TRBV12-4,TGTGCCAGCAGGGACTTGCGCTCCTACAATGAGCAGTTCTTC,CASRDLRSYNEQFF
TRBJ2-5,many,.,TRBV5-1,TGCGCCAGCAGCTCTTCTCTAGAGACGTTCCAAGAGACCCAGTACTTC,CASSSSLETFQETQYF
TRBJ2-1,many,TRBD1,TRBV11-2,TGTGCCAGCAGCTTAGTTAGGGGGCCTTACAATGAGCAGTTCTTC,CASSLVRGPYNEQFF
TRBJ2-3,.,TRBD1,TRBV5-1,TGCGCCAGCAGCATAAATAACAGGGGGCAGGGAGATACGCAGTATTTT,CASSINNRGQGDTQYF
TRBJ2-1,many,.,TRBV7-9,TGTGCCAGCAGCTTAATCAATGAGCAGTTCTTC,CASSLINEQFF
TRBJ2-4,many,.,TRBV20-1,TGCAGTGCTAGTGGCCAGGTGCGAAACATTCAGTACTTC,CSASGQVRNIQYF
TRBJ2-1,.,TRBD2,TRBV20-1,TGCAGTGCTAGAGAAGCCTATAGCGGGGTGAATGAGCAGTTCTTC,CSAREAYSGVNEQFF
TRBJ2-1,many,TRBD2,TRBV12-3/TRBV12-4,TGTGCCAGCAGTCGCACTCCGCGGGGGGAGCAGTTCTTC,CASSRTPRGEQFF
TRBJ2-1,.,.,TRBV2,TGTGCCAGCAGTCCCGGCCCAACGCAACACAATGAGCAGTTCTTC,CASSPGPTQHNEQFF
TRBJ2-7,.,.,TRBV24-1,TGTGCCACCAGTGATGGGGACCGGTCCTACGAGCAGTACTTC,CATSDGDRSYEQYF
TRBJ2-1,.,.,TRBV5-4,TGTGCCAGCAGCTGGGGGACGGCTATTCGCGAGCAGTTCTTC,CASSWGTAIREQFF
TRBJ2-1,few,.,TRBV29-1,TGCAGCGTTAGGTGGGAACCGGAGCAGTTCTTC,CSVRWEPEQFF
TRBJ2-1,few,.,TRBV20-1,TGCAGTGCTAGAGTAGCCGGGCTCACCTACAATGAGCAGTTCTTC,CSARVAGLTYNEQFF
TRBJ1-1,few,.,TRBV12-3/TRBV12-4,TGTGCCAGCAGTTTAGGGGGTGGGAGGACTGAAGCTTTCTTT,CASSLGGGRTEAFF
TRBJ2-7,.,.,TRBV12-3/TRBV12-4,TGTGCCAGCAGCGGGACCGGGTTTTACGAGCAGTACTTC,CASSGTGFYEQYF
TRBJ2-3,.,.,TRBV5-6,TGTGCCAGCAGCTTCGGGTGGGCAGATACGCAGTATTTT,CASSFGWADTQYF
TRBJ2-1,.,.,TRBV20-1,TGCAGTGCTAGTGTCCCTTACAATGAGCAGTTCTTC,CSASVPYNEQFF
TRBJ2-1,many,TRBD2,TRBV5-1,TGCGCCAGCAGCCCTTATGGACTAGCGGGCAATGAGCAGTTCTTC,CASSPYGLAGNEQFF
TRBJ2-7,.,.,TRBV5-1,TGCGCCAGTCGGCACAGGGAGGGAGGCAACGAGCAGTACTTC,CASRHREGGNEQYF
TRBJ2-2,.,.,TRBV29-1,TGCAGCGTTGGGTTCAGGAATAACACCGGGGAGCTGTTTTTT,CSVGFRNNTGELFF
TRBJ1-5,few,.,TRBV13,TGTGCCAGCAGCTCCAGACAGGCCCCAGGGCCCCAGCATTTT,CASSSRQAPGPQHF
TRBJ2-2,many,TRBD1,TRBV12-3/TRBV12-4,TGTGCCAGCAGTTTCTGGGACAGACTATCGAACACCGGGGAGCTGTTTTTT,CASSFWDRLSNTGELFF
TRBJ2-1,.,TRBD2,TRBV29-1,TGCAGCGGTAGACTAGCGCGGTACAATGAGCAGTTCTTC,CSGRLARYNEQFF
TRBJ1-4,.,.,TRBV3-1,TGTGCCAGCAGCCAAGCCGGGCCGGGACCAGAAAAACTGTTTTTT,CASSQAGPGPEKLFF
TRBJ2-3,.,TRBD1,TRBV20-1,TGCAGTGCCAATGGACAGGGGGCAGATACGCAGTATTTT,CSANGQGADTQYF
TRBJ2-1,.,.,TRBV29-1,TGCAGCGTCCAGGGGTTCCCAGGCAATGAGCAGTTCTTC,CSVQGFPGNEQFF
TRBJ2-3,many,.,TRBV5-6,TGTGCCAGCAGCGACCCCAGGGTGGGAGATACGCAGTATTTT,CASSDPRVGDTQYF
TRBJ2-1,.,.,TRBV27,TGTGCCAGCAGTTCAATAACGGGGGACAGTGCCTACTACAATGAGCAGTTCTTC,CASSSITGDSAYYNEQFF
TRBJ1-2,.,.,TRBV28,TGTGCCAGCAGTTTATCGGGACCTCATGGCTACACCTTC,CASSLSGPHGYTF
TRBJ2-1,many,TRBD2,TRBV2,TGTGCCAGCAGTGCTGACCTAGCGGGGGATGAGCAGTTCTTC,CASSADLAGDEQFF
TRBJ2-3,.,.,TRBV7-3,TGTGCCAGCAGGCCTCCAGCGAGCACAGATACGCAGTATTTT,CASRPPASTDTQYF
TRBJ2-7,many,.,TRBV27,TGTGCCAGCAGTTTATCGGCGGGCTACGAGCAGTACTTC,CASSLSAGYEQYF
TRBJ2-1,few,TRBD2,TRBV3-1,TGTGCCAGCAGCCTCTCTAGCGGATCCTCCTACAATGAGCAGTTCTTC,CASSLSSGSSYNEQFF
TRBJ1-3,.,.,TRBV12-3/TRBV12-4,TGTGCCAGCAGTTTGGGGACCCCAGGAAACACCATATATTTT,CASSLGTPGNTIYF
TRBJ1-2,many,.,TRBV12-3/TRBV12-4,TGTGCCAGCAGTTCAGTTACAGACTATGGCTACACCTTC,CASSSVTDYGYTF
TRBJ2-3,few,TRBD2,TRBV10-2,TGCGCCAGCAGCAAGCGGGAGGGCCGAGTAGATACGCAGTATTTT,CASSKREGRVDTQYF
TRBJ2-1,few,.,TRBV5-8,TGTGCCAGCAGCTCCTGGACGACCGCCGGTGAGCAGTTCTTC,CASSSWTTAGEQFF
TRBJ2-7,few,.,TRBV4-1,TGCGCCAGCACCCCAGCCGGACGAGGTCACGAGCAGTACTTC,CASTPAGRGHEQYF
TRBJ2-1,few,.,TRBV2,TGTGCCAGCAGCCCTGTCCAGGGCTCCTACAATGAGCAGTTCTTC,CASSPVQGSYNEQFF